This T cell receptor (beta chain) was documented in a study of cytomegalovirus exposure and HLA in healthy donors. Whole-study findings and limits: A later analysis found first-cohort TCR clusters tended to co-occur in the 120 or so validation repertoires.

The protocol was immunoSEQ multiplex PCR, while the TCRdb copy is restricted to in-frame clones and leaves out a portion. The data contain 60,000 to 80,000 clones, 85% of them singletons. About this clone: Antigen specificity is unknown.

The receptor comes from a man under 40 in good health and CMV-seronegative. The specimen was PBMCs.

As DNA, the CDR3 is TGCGCCAGCAGCTTGAGAGGGAGCCTGAACACTGAAGCTTTCTTT. Amino acid sequence: CASSLRGSLNTEAFF. The chain links TRBV5-1 to TRBJ1-1; D is uncertain. The CDR3 loop spans 15 amino acids. V was shortened by 1 base and J by 0 bases, with 10 bases between the two germline ends. The V gene's germline CDR1 is SGHRS and CDR2 YFSETQ.